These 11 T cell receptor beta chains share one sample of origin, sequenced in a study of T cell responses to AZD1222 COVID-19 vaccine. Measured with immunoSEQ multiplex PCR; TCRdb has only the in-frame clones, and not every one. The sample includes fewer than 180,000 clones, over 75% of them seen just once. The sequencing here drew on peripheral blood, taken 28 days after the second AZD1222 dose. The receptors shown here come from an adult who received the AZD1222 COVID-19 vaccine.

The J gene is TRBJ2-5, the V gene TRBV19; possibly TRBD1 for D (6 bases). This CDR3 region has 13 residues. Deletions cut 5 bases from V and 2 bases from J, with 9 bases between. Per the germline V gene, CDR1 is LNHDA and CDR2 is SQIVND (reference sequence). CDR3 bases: TGTGCCAGTAGTTCGGGACATCAAGAGACCCAGTACTTC. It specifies CASSSGHQETQYF.

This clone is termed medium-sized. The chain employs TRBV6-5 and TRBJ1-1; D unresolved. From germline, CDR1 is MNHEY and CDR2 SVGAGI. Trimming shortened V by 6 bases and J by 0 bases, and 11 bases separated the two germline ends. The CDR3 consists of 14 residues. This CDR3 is CASRGMRLNTEAFF. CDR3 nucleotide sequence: TGTGCCAGCAGGGGGATGAGACTGAACACTGAAGCTTTCTTT.

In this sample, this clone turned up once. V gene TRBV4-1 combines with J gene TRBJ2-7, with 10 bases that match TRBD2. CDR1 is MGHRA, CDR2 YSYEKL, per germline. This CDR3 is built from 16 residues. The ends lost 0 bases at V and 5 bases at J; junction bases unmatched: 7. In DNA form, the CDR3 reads TGCGCCAGCAGCCAAGACCCTAGCGGGAGACAGAACGAGCAGTACTTC. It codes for CASSQDPSGRQNEQYF.

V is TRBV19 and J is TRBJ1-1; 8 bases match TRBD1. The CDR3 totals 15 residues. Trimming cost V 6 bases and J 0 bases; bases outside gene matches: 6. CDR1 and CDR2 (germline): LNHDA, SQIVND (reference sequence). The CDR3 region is CASRHQGAMNTEAFF. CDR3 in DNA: TGTGCCAGTAGGCATCAGGGGGCGATGAACACTGAAGCTTTCTTT. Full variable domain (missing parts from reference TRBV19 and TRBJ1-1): DGGITQSPKYLFRKEGQNVTLSCEQNLNHDAMYWYRQDPGQGLRLIYYSQIVNDFQKGDIAEGYSVSREKKESFPLTVTSAQKNPTAFYLCASRHQGAMNTEAFFGQGTRLTVV.

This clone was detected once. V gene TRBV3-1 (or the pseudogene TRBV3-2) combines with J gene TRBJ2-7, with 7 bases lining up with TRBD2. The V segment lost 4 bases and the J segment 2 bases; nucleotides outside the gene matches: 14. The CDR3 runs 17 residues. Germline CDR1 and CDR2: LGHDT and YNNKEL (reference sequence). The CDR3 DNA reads TGTGCCAGCAGCCCCCGTCGGGGAGCGGGGTCGCCCTACGAGCAGTACTTC. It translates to CASSPRRGAGSPYEQYF.

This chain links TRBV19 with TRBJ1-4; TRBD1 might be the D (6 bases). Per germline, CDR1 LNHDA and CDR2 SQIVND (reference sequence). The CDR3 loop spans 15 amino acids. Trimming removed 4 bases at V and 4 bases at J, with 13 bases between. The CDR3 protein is CASSSQGSHNEKLFF. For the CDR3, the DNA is TGTGCCAGTAGTAGCCAGGGGAGCCATAATGAAAAACTGTTTTTT.

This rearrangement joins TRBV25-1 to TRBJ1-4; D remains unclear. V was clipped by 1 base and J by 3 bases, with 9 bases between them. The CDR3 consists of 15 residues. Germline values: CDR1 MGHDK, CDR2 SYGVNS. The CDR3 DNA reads TGTGCCAGCAGTGAATCCGGAGCAGCTAATGAAAAACTGTTTTTT. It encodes CASSESGAANEKLFF.

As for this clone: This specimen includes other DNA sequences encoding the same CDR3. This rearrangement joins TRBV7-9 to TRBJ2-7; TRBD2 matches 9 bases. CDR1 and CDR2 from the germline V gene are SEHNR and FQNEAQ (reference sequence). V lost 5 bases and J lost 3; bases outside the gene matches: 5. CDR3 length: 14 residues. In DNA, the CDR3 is TGTGCCAGCAGCCCCCCGCGGGGGGGCTACGAGCAGTACTTC. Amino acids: CASSPPRGGYEQYF.

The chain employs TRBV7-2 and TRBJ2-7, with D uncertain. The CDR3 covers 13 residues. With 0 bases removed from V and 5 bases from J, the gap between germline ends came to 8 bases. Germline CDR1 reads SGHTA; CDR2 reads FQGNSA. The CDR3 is CASSLALRNEQYF. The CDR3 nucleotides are TGTGCCAGCAGCTTAGCCCTCCGTAACGAGCAGTACTTC.

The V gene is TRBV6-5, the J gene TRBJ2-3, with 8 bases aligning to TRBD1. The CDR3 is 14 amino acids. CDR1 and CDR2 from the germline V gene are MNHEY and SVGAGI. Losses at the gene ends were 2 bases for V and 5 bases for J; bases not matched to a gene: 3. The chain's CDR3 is CASSYAQGEDTQYF. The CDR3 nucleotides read TGTGCCAGCAGTTACGCACAGGGGGAAGATACGCAGTATTTT.

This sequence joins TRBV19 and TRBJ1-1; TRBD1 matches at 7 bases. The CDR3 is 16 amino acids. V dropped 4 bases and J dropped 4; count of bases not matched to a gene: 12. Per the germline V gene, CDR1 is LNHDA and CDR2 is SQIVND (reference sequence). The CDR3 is CASSTGTAAPRTEAFF. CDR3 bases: TGTGCCAGTAGTACGGGGACAGCCGCCCCCCGCACTGAAGCTTTCTTT.